The present entry profiles one T cell receptor (beta chain) with its context. This entry belongs to a study of blood T cell repertoires in COVID-19. The ends were cut back, 0 bases at V and 3 bases at J, with 6 bases in the middle. This CDR3 has 13 amino acids. Germline V CDR1 and CDR2: SGHRS, YFSETQ. Repertoires were generated with immunoSEQ multiplex PCR, while TCRdb's copy carries only in-frame clones and drops some. The sample contains nearly 110,000 clones, about 89% of which appear only once. The receptor was derived from a woman aged 25 to 39 with acute or convalescent COVID-19. Input material: peripheral blood. The V and J genes are TRBV5-1 and TRBJ1-1; D remains ambiguous. The CDR3 is CASSLVGDTEAFF. The CDR3 DNA reads TGCGCCAGCAGCTTGGTGGGCGACACTGAAGCTTTCTTT.